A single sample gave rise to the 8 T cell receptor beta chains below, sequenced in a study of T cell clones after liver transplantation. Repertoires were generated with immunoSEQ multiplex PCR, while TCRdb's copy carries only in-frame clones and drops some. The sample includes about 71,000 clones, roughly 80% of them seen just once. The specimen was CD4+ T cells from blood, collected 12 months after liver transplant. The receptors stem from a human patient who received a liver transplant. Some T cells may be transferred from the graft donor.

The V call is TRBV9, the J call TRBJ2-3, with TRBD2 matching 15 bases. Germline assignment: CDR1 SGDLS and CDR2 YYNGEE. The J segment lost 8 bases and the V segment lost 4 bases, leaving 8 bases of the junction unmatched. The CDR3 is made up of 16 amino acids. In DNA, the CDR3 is TGTGCCAGCAGCTCCGGGGGACTAGCGGGAGGTACTACGCAGTATTTT. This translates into CASSSGGLAGGTTQYF.

As DNA, the CDR3 is TGTGCCAGCAGTAGATACCCTGAACGGAGACTTACCAACTATGGCTACACCTTC. Translation gives CASSRYPERRLTNYGYTF. The chain has TRBV28 and TRBJ1-2; D uncertain. Germline CDR1 and CDR2: MDHEN and SYDVKM. The CDR3 has 18 residues. The V gene lost 5 bases and the J gene lost 2 bases, with 24 bases spanning the gap.

CDR3 residues: CASSQVPLVTDTQYF. CDR3 bases: TGCGCCAGCAGCCAAGTACCGCTTGTCACAGATACGCAGTATTTT. V gene TRBV4-1 combines with J gene TRBJ2-3; D is undetermined. Germline V gene data show CDR1 as MGHRA and CDR2 as YSYEKL. Trimming took 1 base from V and 2 from J, leaving 10 bases between them. The CDR3 runs to 15 residues.

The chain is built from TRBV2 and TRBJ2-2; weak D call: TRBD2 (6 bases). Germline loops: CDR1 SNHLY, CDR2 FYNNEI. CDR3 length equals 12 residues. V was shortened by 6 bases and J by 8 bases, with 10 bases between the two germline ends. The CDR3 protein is CASSRRGGELFF. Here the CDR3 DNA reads TGTGCCAGCAGCCGACGGGGGGGGGAGCTGTTTTTT.

In DNA, the CDR3 is TGTGCCATCAGTGAGCCGGGAGGGCGGGGTGAGCAGTTCTTC. Residues: CAISEPGGRGEQFF. This chain links TRBV10-3 with TRBJ2-1; 8 bases agree with TRBD2. Germline loops: CDR1 ENHRY, CDR2 SYGVKD. There are 14 residues in the CDR3. Germline trimming cut 2 bases from V and 9 bases from J; bases unmatched to any gene: 6.

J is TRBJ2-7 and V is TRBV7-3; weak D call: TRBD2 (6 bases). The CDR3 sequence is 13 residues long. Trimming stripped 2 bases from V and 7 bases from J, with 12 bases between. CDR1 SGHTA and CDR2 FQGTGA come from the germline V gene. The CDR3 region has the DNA TGTGCCAGCAGCTTATTTCCCGGACTAGAGCAGTACTTC. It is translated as CASSLFPGLEQYF.

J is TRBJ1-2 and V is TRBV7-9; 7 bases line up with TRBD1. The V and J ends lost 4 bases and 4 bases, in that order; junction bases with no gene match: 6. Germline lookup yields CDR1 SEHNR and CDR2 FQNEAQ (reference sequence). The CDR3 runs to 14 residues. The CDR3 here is CASSYTGTVYGYTF. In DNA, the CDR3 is TGTGCCAGCAGCTATACCGGGACAGTCTATGGCTACACCTTC.

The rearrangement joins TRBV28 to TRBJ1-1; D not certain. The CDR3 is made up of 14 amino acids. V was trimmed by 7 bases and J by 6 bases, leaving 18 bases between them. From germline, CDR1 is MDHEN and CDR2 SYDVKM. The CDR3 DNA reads TGTGCCAGCATCGGGTCGTGGGGATGGGCTGAAGCTTTCTTT. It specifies CASIGSWGWAEAFF. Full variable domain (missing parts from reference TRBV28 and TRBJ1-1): DVKVTQSSRYLVKRTGEKVFLECVQDMDHENMFWYRQDPGLGLRLIYFSYDVKMKEKGDIPEGYSVSREKKERFSLILESASTNQTSMYLCASIGSWGWAEAFFGQGTRLTVV.